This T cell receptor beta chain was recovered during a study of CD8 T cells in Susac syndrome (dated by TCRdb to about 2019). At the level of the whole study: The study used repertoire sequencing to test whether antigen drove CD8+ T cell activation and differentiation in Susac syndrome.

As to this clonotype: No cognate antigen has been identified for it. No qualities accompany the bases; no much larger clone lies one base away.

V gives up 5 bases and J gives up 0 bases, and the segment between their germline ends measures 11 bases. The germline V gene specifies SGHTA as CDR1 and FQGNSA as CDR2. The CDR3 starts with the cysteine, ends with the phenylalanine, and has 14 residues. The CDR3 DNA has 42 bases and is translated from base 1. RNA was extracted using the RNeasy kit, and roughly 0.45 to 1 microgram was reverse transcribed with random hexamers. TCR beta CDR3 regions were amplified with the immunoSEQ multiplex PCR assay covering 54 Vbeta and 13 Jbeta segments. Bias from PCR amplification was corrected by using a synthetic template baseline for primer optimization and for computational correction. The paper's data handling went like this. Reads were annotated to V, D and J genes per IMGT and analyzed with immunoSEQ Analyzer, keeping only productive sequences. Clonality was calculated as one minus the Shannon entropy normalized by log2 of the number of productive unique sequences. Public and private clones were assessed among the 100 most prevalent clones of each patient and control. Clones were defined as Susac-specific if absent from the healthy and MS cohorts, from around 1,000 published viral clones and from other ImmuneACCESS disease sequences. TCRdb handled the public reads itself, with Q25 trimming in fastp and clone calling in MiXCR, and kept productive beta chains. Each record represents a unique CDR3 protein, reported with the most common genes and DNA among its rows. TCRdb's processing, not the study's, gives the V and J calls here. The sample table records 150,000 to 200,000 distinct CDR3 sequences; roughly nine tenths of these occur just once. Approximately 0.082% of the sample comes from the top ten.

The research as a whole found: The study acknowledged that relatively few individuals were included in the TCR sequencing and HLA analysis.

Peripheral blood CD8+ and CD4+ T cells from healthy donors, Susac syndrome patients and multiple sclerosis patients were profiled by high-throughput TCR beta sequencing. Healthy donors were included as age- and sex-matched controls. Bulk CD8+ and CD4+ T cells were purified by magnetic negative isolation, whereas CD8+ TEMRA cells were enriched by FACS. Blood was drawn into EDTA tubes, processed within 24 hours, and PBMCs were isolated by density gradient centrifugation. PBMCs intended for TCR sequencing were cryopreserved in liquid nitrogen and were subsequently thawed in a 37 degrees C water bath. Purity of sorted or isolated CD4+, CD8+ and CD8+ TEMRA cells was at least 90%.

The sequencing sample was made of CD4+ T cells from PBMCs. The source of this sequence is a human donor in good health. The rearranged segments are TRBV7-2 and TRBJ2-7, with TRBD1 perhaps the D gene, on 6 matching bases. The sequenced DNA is TGTGCCAGCAGCCGGACAGTCCTCTCCTACGAGCAGTACTTC. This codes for CASSRTVLSYEQYF.